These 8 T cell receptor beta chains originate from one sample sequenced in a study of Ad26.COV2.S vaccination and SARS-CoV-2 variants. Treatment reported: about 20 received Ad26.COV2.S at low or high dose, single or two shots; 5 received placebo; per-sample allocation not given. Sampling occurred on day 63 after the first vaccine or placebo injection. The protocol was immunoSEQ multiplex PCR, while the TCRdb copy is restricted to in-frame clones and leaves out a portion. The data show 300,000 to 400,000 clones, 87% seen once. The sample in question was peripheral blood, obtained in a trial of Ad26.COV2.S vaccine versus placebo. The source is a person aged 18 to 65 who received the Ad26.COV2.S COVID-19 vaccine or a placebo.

The CDR3 region is CASSRDTNYGYTF. DNA for the CDR3: TGTGCCAGCAGCCGGGACACTAACTATGGCTACACCTTC. The chain uses TRBV5-8 and TRBJ1-2, with a weak D call TRBD1 (6 bases). Trimming cost V 4 bases and J 0 bases, with 7 bases left between them. The CDR3 covers 13 residues. Germline lookup yields CDR1 SGHTS and CDR2 YDEGEE.

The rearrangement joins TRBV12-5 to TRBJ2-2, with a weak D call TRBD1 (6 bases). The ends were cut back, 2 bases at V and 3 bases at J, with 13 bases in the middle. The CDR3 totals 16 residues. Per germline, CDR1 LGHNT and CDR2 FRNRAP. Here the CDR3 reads CASGLFTGLDTGELFF. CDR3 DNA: TGTGCTAGTGGTTTGTTCACAGGGTTGGACACCGGGGAGCTGTTTTTT. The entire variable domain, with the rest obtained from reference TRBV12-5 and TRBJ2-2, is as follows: DARVTQTPRHKVTEMGQEVTMRCQPILGHNTVFWYRQTMMQGLELLAYFRNRAPLDDSGMPKDRFSAEMPDATLATLKIQPSEPRDSAVYFCASGLFTGLDTGELFFGEGSRLTVL.

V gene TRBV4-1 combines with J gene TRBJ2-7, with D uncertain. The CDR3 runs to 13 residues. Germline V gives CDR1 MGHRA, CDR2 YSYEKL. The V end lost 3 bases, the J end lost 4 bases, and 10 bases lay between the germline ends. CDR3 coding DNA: TGCGCCAGCAGCCAGGCCCTAGGGTACGAGCAGTACTTC. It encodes CASSQALGYEQYF.

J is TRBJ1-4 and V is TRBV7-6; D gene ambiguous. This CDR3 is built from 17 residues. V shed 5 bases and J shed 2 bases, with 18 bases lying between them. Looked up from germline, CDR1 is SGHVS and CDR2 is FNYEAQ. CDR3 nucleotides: TGTGCCAGCAGCCCAAGTGTGGGTCGGATTACTAATGAAAAACTGTTTTTT. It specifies CASSPSVGRITNEKLFF.

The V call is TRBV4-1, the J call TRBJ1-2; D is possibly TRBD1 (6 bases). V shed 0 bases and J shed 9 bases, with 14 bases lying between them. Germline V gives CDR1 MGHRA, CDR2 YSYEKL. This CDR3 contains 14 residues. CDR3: CASSQDRTVSRYTF. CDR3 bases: TGCGCCAGCAGCCAAGATCGGACAGTATCCCGCTACACCTTC.

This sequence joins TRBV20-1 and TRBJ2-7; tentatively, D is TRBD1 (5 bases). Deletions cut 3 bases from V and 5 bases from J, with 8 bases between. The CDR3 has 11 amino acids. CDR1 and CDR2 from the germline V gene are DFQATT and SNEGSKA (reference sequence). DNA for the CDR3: TGCAGTGCTAGTGCCAGGGACGAGCAGTACTTC. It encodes CSASARDEQYF.

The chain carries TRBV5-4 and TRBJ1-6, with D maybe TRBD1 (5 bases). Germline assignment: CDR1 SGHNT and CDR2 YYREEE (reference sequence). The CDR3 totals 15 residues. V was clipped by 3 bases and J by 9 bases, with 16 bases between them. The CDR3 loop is CASSSKGPSGSPLHF. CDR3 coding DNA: TGTGCCAGCAGCTCGAAGGGACCTTCGGGTTCACCCCTCCACTTT.

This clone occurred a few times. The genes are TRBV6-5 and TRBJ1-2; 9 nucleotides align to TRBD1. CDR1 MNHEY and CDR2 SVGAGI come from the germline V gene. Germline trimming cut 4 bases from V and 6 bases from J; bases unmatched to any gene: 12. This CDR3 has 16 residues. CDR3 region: CASSSSGLTGGHGYTF. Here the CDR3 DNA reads TGTGCCAGCAGTTCGTCCGGATTAACAGGGGGCCATGGCTACACCTTC.